One sample yielded the 31 T cell receptor beta chains listed below, sequenced in a study of OX40 agonist ivuxolimab in advanced cancers. Assay: immunoSEQ multiplex PCR; the TCRdb copy retains only in-frame clones and omits some. This sample has some 60,000 clones; approximately 84% occur once, and the top ten carry roughly 13%. Specimen: CD4+ or CD8+ T cells sorted from blood, collected in a trial of the OX40 agonist ivuxolimab. Every receptor here comes from an adult with an advanced solid tumor such as melanoma, head and neck, liver or kidney cancer.

This chain's CDR3 is CASSLDGRGQPQHF. The CDR3 DNA reads as TGTGCCAGCAGCTTAGACGGGAGAGGTCAGCCCCAGCATTTT. The chain joins TRBV11-2 to TRBJ1-5; D is ambiguous. Trimming pared 0 bases from V and 6 bases from J, leaving 9 bases between. The V gene's germline CDR1 is SGHAT and CDR2 FQNNGV. There are 14 residues in the CDR3.

The chain has TRBV11-2 and TRBJ2-2, with D possibly TRBD2 on 6 matching bases. Trimming stripped 1 base from V and 7 bases from J, with 13 bases between. This CDR3 spans 15 amino acids. CDR1 is SGHAT and CDR2 is FQNNGV in the germline V gene. The CDR3 loop reads CASSLAPSVYGELFF. CDR3 coding DNA: TGTGCCAGCAGCTTAGCGCCTAGCGTCTACGGGGAGCTGTTTTTT.

The genes are TRBV6-6 and TRBJ2-7, with 9 bases identical to TRBD2. The germline V gene has CDR1 MNHNY and CDR2 SVGAGI (reference sequence). This CDR3 has 13 amino acids. Trimming cost V 7 bases and J 4 bases; bases outside gene matches: 5. The CDR3 loop is CASTSGITYEQYF. For the CDR3, the DNA is TGTGCCAGCACTAGCGGGATTACGTACGAGCAGTACTTC.

The chain couples TRBV19 to TRBJ1-1, with unresolved D. The V end lost 1 base, the J end lost 3 bases, and 9 bases lay between the germline ends. Looked up from germline, CDR1 is LNHDA and CDR2 is SQIVND (reference sequence). The length of the CDR3 is 14 residues. The CDR3 DNA reads as TGTGCCAGTAGTATAGTATTGACGGACACTGAAGCTTTCTTT. It translates to CASSIVLTDTEAFF.

This CDR3 is CASSKNSQETQYF. The CDR3 region has the DNA TGTGCCAGTAGTAAGAACTCCCAAGAGACCCAGTACTTC. The rearrangement links TRBV19 to TRBJ2-5; D gene ambiguous. V lost 4 bases and J 1 base, leaving 7 bases between the germline ends. CDR1 LNHDA and CDR2 SQIVND come from the germline V gene (reference sequence). The CDR3 is 13 residues long.

The chain combines TRBV18 with TRBJ1-5, with a possible D match to TRBD1 (5 bases). Trimming took 7 bases from V and 4 from J, leaving 11 bases between them. This CDR3 comprises 13 residues. Germline loops: CDR1 KGHSH, CDR2 LQKENI. DNA for the CDR3: TGTGCCAGCTGCCAGGGAAGTAATCAGCCCCAGCATTTT. Its protein is CASCQGSNQPQHF.

The V gene is TRBV5-4, the J gene TRBJ2-7; 13 bases are a match to TRBD2. V dropped 7 bases and J dropped 6; count of bases not matched to a gene: 7. Germline V gene data show CDR1 as SGHNT and CDR2 as YYREEE (reference sequence). The CDR3 has 14 residues. CDR3 sequence: CASQGTSGKSEQYF. Here the CDR3 DNA reads TGTGCCAGCCAGGGGACTAGCGGGAAGAGCGAGCAGTACTTC.

This chain connects TRBV29-1 to TRBJ1-5, with D possibly being TRBD1 (6 bases). CDR1 and CDR2 from the germline V gene are SQVTM and ANQGSEA. The length of the CDR3 is 11 residues. V shed 3 bases and J shed 13 bases, with 13 bases lying between them. As DNA, the CDR3 is TGCAGCGTTGATGGGGACACCGGACAGCATTTT. Protein sequence: CSVDGDTGQHF.

The chain carries TRBV4-1 and TRBJ2-7; TRBD2 agrees at 8 bases. V dropped 1 base and J dropped 2; count of bases not matched to a gene: 7. This CDR3 is built from 16 residues. Per the germline V gene, CDR1 is MGHRA and CDR2 is YSYEKL. Here the CDR3 reads CASSQVRAGVAYEQYF. CDR3 bases: TGCGCCAGCAGCCAAGTCCGAGCGGGAGTGGCCTACGAGCAGTACTTC.

This chain's CDR3 is CASSLIAGGTDTQYF. The CDR3 bases are TGTGCCAGCAGTCTGATAGCGGGTGGCACAGATACGCAGTATTTT. The rearrangement uses TRBV6-4 and TRBJ2-3; TRBD2 aligns across 7 bases. The CDR3 loop spans 15 amino acids. Germline V gene data show CDR1 as MRHNA and CDR2 as SNTAGT. After removal of 5 bases from V and 1 base from J, the junction contained 6 bases not matched to a gene.

This clone occurred a few times. This chain uses TRBV28 with TRBJ1-2; D might be TRBD1 (5 bases). Germline V gene data show CDR1 as MDHEN and CDR2 as SYDVKM. The CDR3 extends over 11 amino acids. With 8 bases removed from V and 5 bases from J, the gap between germline ends came to 9 bases. The chain's CDR3 is CASVGGYGYTF. The CDR3 DNA reads TGTGCCAGCGTTGGGGGATATGGCTACACCTTC.

The chain carries TRBV10-1 and TRBJ2-1; D gene unclear. Trimming left V 2 bases short and J 9 bases short, with 5 bases between. Germline lookup yields CDR1 WNHNN and CDR2 SYGVQD (reference sequence). The CDR3 runs to 11 residues. CDR3 protein: CASSENFEQFF. CDR3 coding DNA: TGCGCCAGCAGTGAGAATTTTGAGCAGTTCTTC.

The rearrangement links TRBV28 to TRBJ1-5, with a possible D match to TRBD1 (5 bases). Germline V gives CDR1 MDHEN, CDR2 SYDVKM. The CDR3 extends over 15 amino acids. V was pared by 6 bases and J by 6 bases, with 18 bases between. Here the CDR3 DNA reads TGTGCCAGCAGCCCGGGGTACGGGGGAGGTCAGCCCCAGCATTTT. Encoded protein: CASSPGYGGGQPQHF.

This clone has only a few counts. V gene TRBV7-3 combines with J gene TRBJ2-2; D is uncertain. Germline V lookup: CDR1 SGHTA, CDR2 FQGTGA. Trimming took off 5 bases at V and 1 base at J, with 8 bases between the two ends. The CDR3 loop spans 14 amino acids. The CDR3 reads CASSPAVNTGELFF. The CDR3 nucleotides read TGTGCCAGCAGCCCGGCCGTGAACACCGGGGAGCTGTTTTTT.

The chain combines TRBV5-1 with TRBJ2-5; no clear D gene. The length of the CDR3 is 14 residues. V was cut by 4 bases and J by 5 bases, with 15 bases left in between. Germline CDR1 reads SGHRS; CDR2 reads YFSETQ. For the CDR3, the DNA is TGCGCCAGCAGCCCAGGATTAAGGAAGGAGACCCAGTACTTC. This gives the protein CASSPGLRKETQYF.

V usage is TRBV5-1 and J usage is TRBJ2-1, with 10 bases matching TRBD2. This CDR3 has 14 amino acids. J gave up 8 bases and V 0 bases, and 2 bases lay outside the gene matches. Germline assignment: CDR1 SGHRS and CDR2 YFSETQ. CDR3: CASSLVAGGYEQFF. DNA for the CDR3: TGCGCCAGCAGCTTGGTAGCGGGAGGTTATGAGCAGTTCTTC.

A single count supports this clone. This rearrangement joins TRBV15 to TRBJ2-6; TRBD1 aligns across 7 bases. The CDR3 sequence is 16 residues long. Germline assignment: CDR1 LNHNV and CDR2 YYDKDF (reference sequence). The J segment lost 0 bases and the V segment lost 3 bases, leaving 2 bases of the junction unmatched. The CDR3 DNA follows: TGTGCCACCAGCAGGGGACAGATCTCTGGGGCCAACGTCCTGACTTTC. Residues: CATSRGQISGANVLTF.

The chain joins TRBV11-2 to TRBJ2-7, with D possibly TRBD2 on 6 matching bases. The germline V and J ends were trimmed by 1 base and 1 base, with 8 bases remaining between them. Germline V gene lookup returns CDR1 SGHAT and CDR2 FQNNGV. The CDR3 has 14 residues. CDR3 DNA: TGTGCCAGCAGCTTAGGTAGCGGTTCCTACGAGCAGTACTTC. Its translation is CASSLGSGSYEQYF.

The chain recombines TRBV19 with TRBJ1-1, with a weak D call TRBD1 (5 bases). The V end lost 7 bases, the J end lost 4 bases, and 19 bases lay between the germline ends. CDR1 is LNHDA and CDR2 is SQIVND in the germline V gene (reference sequence). The CDR3 covers 15 residues. This chain's CDR3 is CASTIRAGGSTEAFF. The DNA for the CDR3 is TGTGCCAGTACTATCAGGGCGGGAGGTAGCACTGAAGCTTTCTTT.

The V call is TRBV5-6, the J call TRBJ2-5; D might be TRBD1 (7 bases). The ends were cut back, 0 bases at V and 2 bases at J, with 14 bases in the middle. The CDR3 spans 16 residues. The germline V gene encodes CDR1 SGHDT and CDR2 YYEEEE. DNA for the CDR3: TGTGCCAGCAGCTTGGGAGGGGGGACAGTTCAAGAGACCCAGTACTTC. Its protein product is CASSLGGGTVQETQYF.

The V and J genes are TRBV7-6 and TRBJ2-1, with D possibly TRBD1 on 5 matching bases. Germline V gene lookup returns CDR1 SGHVS and CDR2 FNYEAQ. Trimming removed 2 bases at V and 0 bases at J, with 11 bases between. This CDR3 is 16 amino acids long. CDR3 sequence reads: CASSLRGLDSYNEQFF. The CDR3 DNA reads TGTGCCAGCAGCTTAAGGGGTCTGGACTCCTACAATGAGCAGTTCTTC.

The CDR3 is CASSSRRGRGRETQYF. The CDR3 nucleotides are TGTGCCAGCAGCTCAAGGCGCGGGAGGGGGCGAGAGACCCAGTACTTC. The gene calls are TRBV7-9 and TRBJ2-5; 9 bases fit TRBD2. CDR3 length equals 16 residues. Trimming cost V 4 bases and J 4 bases; bases outside gene matches: 10. The V gene's germline CDR1 is SEHNR and CDR2 FQNEAQ (reference sequence).

Notes on this clone: Its ends do not fully match the called genes, so a read error is possible. The CDR3 nucleotides are TGTGCCAGCAGTTACTTGATGGTAGCGGGGTACAATGAGCAGTTCTTC. Protein sequence: CASSYLMVAGYNEQFF. The chain links TRBV10-3 to TRBJ2-1, with 8 positions matching TRBD2. In germline, CDR1 is ENHRY, CDR2 SYGVKD. The CDR3 is 16 amino acids.

This chain uses TRBV6-6 with TRBJ2-5, with TRBD1 identical over 8 bases. V lost 5 bases and J lost 5; bases outside the gene matches: 10. Germline loops: CDR1 MNHNY, CDR2 SVGAGI (reference sequence). The CDR3 runs to 15 residues. CDR3 DNA: TGTGCCAGCAGTACCCTCGGACAGGGTGGTGAGACCCAGTACTTC. Protein sequence: CASSTLGQGGETQYF.

Here the CDR3 DNA reads TGTGCCAGCAGCCGACAGCGGGAGAGGTACCAAGAGACCCAGTACTTC. This encodes CASSRQRERYQETQYF. This chain links TRBV7-2 with TRBJ2-5; TRBD2 matches 8 bases. V shed 5 bases and J 0 bases; nucleotides not matched to a gene: 8. This CDR3 region has 16 residues. CDR1 is SGHTA, CDR2 FQGNSA, per germline.

V is TRBV19 and J is TRBJ2-3, with TRBD2 as a possible D gene (5 bases). The CDR3 is 15 residues long. Trimming removed 1 base from V and 0 bases from J, with 8 bases in between. Germline V gene data show CDR1 as LNHDA and CDR2 as SQIVND (reference sequence). Here the CDR3 DNA reads TGTGCCAGTAGTATAGGGAGGACTAGCACAGATACGCAGTATTTT. Amino acid sequence: CASSIGRTSTDTQYF.

The chain employs TRBV7-2 and TRBJ2-7; 16 bases line up with TRBD2. CDR1 is SGHTA and CDR2 is FQGNSA in the germline V gene. This CDR3 comprises 16 residues. The trim removed 5 bases at V and 6 bases at J, leaving 7 bases unmatched. In DNA, the CDR3 is TGTGCCAGCAGCACCGGGACTAGCGGGAGGGTAGGCGAGCAGTACTTC. Protein sequence: CASSTGTSGRVGEQYF.

V gene TRBV25-1 combines with J gene TRBJ1-3; D is perhaps TRBD1 (5 bases). V was trimmed by 5 bases and J by 4 bases, leaving 15 bases between them. Per germline, CDR1 MGHDK and CDR2 SYGVNS. There are 15 residues in the CDR3. The CDR3: CASSPGTSAGNTIYF. CDR3 coding DNA: TGTGCCAGCAGTCCGGGGACTTCAGCAGGAAACACCATATATTTT. The whole variable domain, remainder taken from reference TRBV25-1 and TRBJ1-3, is EADIYQTPRYLVIGTGKKITLECSQTMGHDKMYWYQQDPGMELHLIHYSYGVNSTEKGDLSSESTVSRIRTEHFPLTLESARPSHTSQYLCASSPGTSAGNTIYFGEGSWLTVV.

The V call is TRBV28, the J call TRBJ1-2; D is uncertain. V gave up 3 bases and J gave up 4 bases, with 12 bases separating them. The length of the CDR3 is 14 residues. CDR1 is MDHEN, CDR2 SYDVKM, per germline. CDR3 loop: CASSFGSGSYGYTF. The CDR3 region has the DNA TGTGCCAGCAGTTTTGGCAGCGGCAGCTATGGCTACACCTTC.

The rearrangement links TRBV9 to TRBJ2-1; TRBD2 agrees at 10 bases. Germline V CDR1 and CDR2: SGDLS, YYNGEE. V dropped 4 bases and J dropped 6; count of bases not matched to a gene: 13. The CDR3 runs to 17 residues. The CDR3 DNA follows: TGTGCCAGCAGCACAGCCCCCACTAGCGGGAAGTTCAATGAGCAGTTCTTC. This sequence encodes CASSTAPTSGKFNEQFF.

V usage is TRBV12-5 and J usage is TRBJ2-3; no clear D gene. Germline V lookup: CDR1 LGHNT, CDR2 FRNRAP. The CDR3 loop spans 15 amino acids. V dropped 5 bases and J dropped 1 base, with 13 bases sitting between them. The CDR3 DNA reads as TGTGCTAGTGGTCCCGGGCAGGCTGGCACAGATACGCAGTATTTT. The encoded protein is CASGPGQAGTDTQYF.